A single sample is the source of the 11 T cell receptor beta chains below, sequenced in a study of cytomegalovirus exposure and HLA in healthy donors. It was with 60 Vbeta and 13 Jbeta primers that the PCR ran. Data came from immunoSEQ multiplex PCR; TCRdb stores just in-frame clones and leaves some out. The table shows over 90,000 clones, with less than 90% occurring only once. Sequencing was performed on PBMCs. The receptor source for this set is a man aged 35-49 years in good health and CMV-seronegative.

The chain joins TRBV19 to TRBJ2-3; TRBD2 matches 8 bases. Germline CDR1 and CDR2: LNHDA and SQIVND (reference sequence). This CDR3 contains 15 residues. The V segment lost 6 bases and the J segment 9 bases; nucleotides outside the gene matches: 14. DNA for the CDR3: TGTGCCAGTAGGAATAGCGGGGACGGGTATGGGACGCAGTATTTT. Translation gives CASRNSGDGYGTQYF.

The V and J genes are TRBV27 and TRBJ2-1; D remains ambiguous. Trimming removed 5 bases at V and 3 bases at J, with 11 bases between. CDR1 is MNHEY, CDR2 SMNVEV, per germline (reference sequence). This CDR3 contains 14 residues. The CDR3 DNA reads as TGTGCCAGCAGTCGCCTGTTCGGCTACAATGAGCAGTTCTTC. Translation gives CASSRLFGYNEQFF.

This sequence joins TRBV5-4 and TRBJ2-1, with D perhaps TRBD2 (5 bases). Looked up from germline, CDR1 is SGHNT and CDR2 is YYREEE (reference sequence). The CDR3 has 16 amino acids. The V and J ends lost 1 base and 4 bases respectively, with 15 bases between them. For the CDR3, the DNA is TGTGCCAGCAGCTTGCCAGGTCGCCGGGAATACAATGAGCAGTTCTTC. Translating it yields CASSLPGRREYNEQFF.

V usage is TRBV9 and J usage is TRBJ2-2; D perhaps matches TRBD1 (7 bases). CDR3 length: 15 residues. V shed 2 bases and J shed 2 bases, with 10 bases lying between them. The germline V gene encodes CDR1 SGDLS and CDR2 YYNGEE. CDR3 in amino acids: CASSVQGGNTGELFF. CDR3 nucleotide sequence: TGTGCCAGCAGCGTTCAGGGGGGAAACACCGGGGAGCTGTTTTTT.

The genes are TRBV5-1 and TRBJ1-1; possibly TRBD1 for D (5 bases). Germline V gene lookup returns CDR1 SGHRS and CDR2 YFSETQ. Trimming cost V 2 bases and J 5 bases, with 13 bases left between them. The CDR3 loop spans 14 amino acids. CDR3 region: CASSLGGARTEAFF. CDR3 coding DNA: TGCGCCAGCAGCTTAGGAGGGGCGCGGACTGAAGCTTTCTTT.

In its sample, this clone was seen a few times. The CDR3 DNA reads TGTGCCAGCAGTGGGACAGGGATACTGGGTGAGCAGTTCTTC. Its translation is CASSGTGILGEQFF. The chain carries TRBV2 and TRBJ2-1, with 8 bases aligning to TRBD1. This CDR3 is built from 14 residues. Looked up from germline, CDR1 is SNHLY and CDR2 is FYNNEI. Trimming cost V 4 bases and J 9 bases; bases outside gene matches: 8.

The V call is TRBV11-2, the J call TRBJ1-2, with 7 bases matching TRBD1. The CDR3 spans 14 residues. CDR1 and CDR2 (germline): SGHAT, FQNNGV. J lost 7 bases, V lost 0 bases, and 5 bases had no gene match. CDR3 nucleotide sequence: TGTGCCAGCAGCTTAGAGGCAGGGGGAGGTGGCTACACCTTC. Encoded protein: CASSLEAGGGGYTF.

In this sample, this clone turned up a few times. The genes are TRBV5-1 and TRBJ1-2, with D uncertain. CDR1 is SGHRS, CDR2 YFSETQ, per germline. CDR3 length equals 13 residues. V was pared by 2 bases and J by 6 bases, with 11 bases between. The CDR3, as DNA: TGCGCCAGCAGCTTCGAGGGTAGCGATGGCTACACCTTC. The encoded protein is CASSFEGSDGYTF. Drawing the rest from reference TRBV5-1 and TRBJ1-2, the complete variable domain is KAGVTQTPRYLIKTRGQQVTLSCSPISGHRSVSWYQQTPGQGLQFLFEYFSETQRNKGNFPGRFSGRQFSNSRSEMNVSTLELGDSALYLCASSFEGSDGYTFGSGTRLTVV.

The chain is built from TRBV19 and TRBJ1-5; TRBD1 matches 7 bases. Germline-derived CDR1 and CDR2 are LNHDA and SQIVND (reference sequence). The CDR3 has 15 amino acids. The V gene end was trimmed by 5 bases and the J gene end by 1 base; junction bases not matched to a gene: 5. In nucleotides, the CDR3 is TGTGCCAGTAGTTTCCAGGACAGGAGCAATCAGCCCCAGCATTTT. Protein product: CASSFQDRSNQPQHF. The full variable domain, its missing parts supplied by reference TRBV19 and TRBJ1-5, is DGGITQSPKYLFRKEGQNVTLSCEQNLNHDAMYWYRQDPGQGLRLIYYSQIVNDFQKGDIAEGYSVSREKKESFPLTVTSAQKNPTAFYLCASSFQDRSNQPQHFGDGTRLSIL.

The sample holds one count of this clone. This sequence joins TRBV28 and TRBJ1-5; D ambiguous. CDR1 and CDR2 (germline): MDHEN, SYDVKM. The CDR3 is 17 amino acids. With 3 bases removed from V and 0 bases from J, the gap between germline ends came to 15 bases. In nucleotides, the CDR3 is TGTGCCAGCAGTTTCAAGTATTCAGGAAATAGCAATCAGCCCCAGCATTTT. Residues: CASSFKYSGNSNQPQHF. Complete variable domain (other parts from reference TRBV28 and TRBJ1-5): DVKVTQSSRYLVKRTGEKVFLECVQDMDHENMFWYRQDPGLGLRLIYFSYDVKMKEKGDIPEGYSVSREKKERFSLILESASTNQTSMYLCASSFKYSGNSNQPQHFGDGTRLSIL.

The chain links TRBV6-5 to TRBJ1-2; TRBD1 matches 7 bases. Trimming removed 4 bases from V and 6 bases from J; junction bases left unmatched: 11. This CDR3 is built from 15 residues. Germline lookup yields CDR1 MNHEY and CDR2 SVGAGI. The CDR3 DNA reads TGTGCCAGCAGTTCCCGGACAGGTCGTTTCCATGGCTACACCTTC. Its translation: CASSSRTGRFHGYTF.